This T cell receptor beta chain was documented in a study of T cell responses to AZD1222 COVID-19 vaccine. Study-level findings and limits: Elevations in Spike-specific TCR breadth and depth followed administration of two AZD1222 doses. White British ancestry dominated among donors, who included more females, and clonal diversity was possibly underestimated. Nearly half of unique spike-specific TCRs reportedly avoided B.1.351 and B.1.1.7 mutated regions.

Per the germline V gene, CDR1 is SGHKS and CDR2 is YYEKEE (reference sequence). Trimming shortened V by 3 bases and J by 4 bases, and 13 bases separated the two germline ends. This CDR3 comprises 15 residues. Clones were sequenced by immunoSEQ multiplex PCR, and TCRdb holds only the in-frame ones, with some missing. The data contain 200,000 to 250,000 clones, 94% of them singletons. Remarks on this clone: Its specificity is not known.

Sample: peripheral blood, taken 28 days after the second dose of the MenACWY control vaccine. J is TRBJ1-4 and V is TRBV5-5; tentative D call: TRBD1 (5 bases). The sequence was collected from an adult who received the MenACWY meningococcal vaccine as a control. The DNA for the CDR3 is TGTGCCAGCAGCTGGACCGGGACGGATAATGAAAAACTGTTTTTT. As protein: CASSWTGTDNEKLFF.